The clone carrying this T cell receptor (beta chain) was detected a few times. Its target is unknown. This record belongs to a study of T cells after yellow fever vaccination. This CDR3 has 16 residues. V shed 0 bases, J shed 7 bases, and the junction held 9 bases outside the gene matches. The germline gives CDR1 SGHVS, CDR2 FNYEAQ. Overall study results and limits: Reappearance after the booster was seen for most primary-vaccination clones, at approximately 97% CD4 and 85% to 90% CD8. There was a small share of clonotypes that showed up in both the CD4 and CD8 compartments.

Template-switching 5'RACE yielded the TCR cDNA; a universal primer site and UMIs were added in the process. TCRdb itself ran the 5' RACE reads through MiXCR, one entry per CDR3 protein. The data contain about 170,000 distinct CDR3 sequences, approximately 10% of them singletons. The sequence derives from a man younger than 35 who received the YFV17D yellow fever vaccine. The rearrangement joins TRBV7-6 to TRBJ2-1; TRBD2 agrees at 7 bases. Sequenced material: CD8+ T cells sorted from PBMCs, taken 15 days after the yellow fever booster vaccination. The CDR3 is CASSLAVETSMNEQFF. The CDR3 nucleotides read TGTGCCAGCAGCTTAGCGGTCGAGACTAGCATGAATGAGCAGTTCTTC.